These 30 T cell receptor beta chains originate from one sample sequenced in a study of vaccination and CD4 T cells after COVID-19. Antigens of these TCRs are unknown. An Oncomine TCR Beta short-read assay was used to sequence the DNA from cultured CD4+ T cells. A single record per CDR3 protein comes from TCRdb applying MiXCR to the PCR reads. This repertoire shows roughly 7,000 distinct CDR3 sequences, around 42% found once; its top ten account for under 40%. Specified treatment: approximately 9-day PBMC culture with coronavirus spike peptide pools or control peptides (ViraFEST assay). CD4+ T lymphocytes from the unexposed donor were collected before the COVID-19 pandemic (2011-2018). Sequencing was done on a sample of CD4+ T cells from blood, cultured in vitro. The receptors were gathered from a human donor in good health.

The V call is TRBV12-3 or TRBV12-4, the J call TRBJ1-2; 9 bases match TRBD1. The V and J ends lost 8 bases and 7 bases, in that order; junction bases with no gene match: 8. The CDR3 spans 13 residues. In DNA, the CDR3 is TGTGCCAGCGCGTTACAGGGGGCGCCTGGCTACACCTTC. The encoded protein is CASALQGAPGYTF.

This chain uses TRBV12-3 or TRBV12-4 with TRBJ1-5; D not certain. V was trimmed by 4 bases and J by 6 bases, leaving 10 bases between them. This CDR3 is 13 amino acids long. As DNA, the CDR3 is TGTGCCAGCAGTTACCGGCCTACTCAGCCCCAGCATTTT. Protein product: CASSYRPTQPQHF.

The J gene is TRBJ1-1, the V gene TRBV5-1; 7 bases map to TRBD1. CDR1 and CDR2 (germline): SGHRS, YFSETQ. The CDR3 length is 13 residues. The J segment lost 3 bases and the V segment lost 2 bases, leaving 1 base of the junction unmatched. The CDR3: CASSFDRDTEAFF. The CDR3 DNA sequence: TGCGCCAGCAGCTTTGACAGGGACACTGAAGCTTTCTTT. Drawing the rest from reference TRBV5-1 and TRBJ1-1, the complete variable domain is KAGVTQTPRYLIKTRGQQVTLSCSPISGHRSVSWYQQTPGQGLQFLFEYFSETQRNKGNFPGRFSGRQFSNSRSEMNVSTLELGDSALYLCASSFDRDTEAFFGQGTRLTVV.

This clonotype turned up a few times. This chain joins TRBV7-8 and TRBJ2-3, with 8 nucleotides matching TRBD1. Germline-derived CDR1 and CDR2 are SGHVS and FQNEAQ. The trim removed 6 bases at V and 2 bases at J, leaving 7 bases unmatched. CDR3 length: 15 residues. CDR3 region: CASRAGTGPTDTQYF. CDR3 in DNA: TGTGCCAGCAGGGCCGGGACAGGACCCACAGATACGCAGTATTTT. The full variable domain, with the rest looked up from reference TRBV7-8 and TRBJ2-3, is GAGVSQSPRYKVAKRGQDVALRCDPISGHVSLFWYQQALGQGPEFLTYFQNEAQLDKSGLPSDRFFAERPEGSVSTLKIQRTQQEDSAVYLCASRAGTGPTDTQYFGPGTRLTVL.

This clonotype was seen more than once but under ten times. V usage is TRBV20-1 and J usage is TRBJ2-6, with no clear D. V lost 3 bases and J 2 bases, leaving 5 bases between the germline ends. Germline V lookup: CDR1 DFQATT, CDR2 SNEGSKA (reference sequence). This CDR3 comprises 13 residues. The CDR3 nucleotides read TGCAGTGCTAGTACAGCTGGGGCCAACGTCCTGACTTTC. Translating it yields CSASTAGANVLTF.

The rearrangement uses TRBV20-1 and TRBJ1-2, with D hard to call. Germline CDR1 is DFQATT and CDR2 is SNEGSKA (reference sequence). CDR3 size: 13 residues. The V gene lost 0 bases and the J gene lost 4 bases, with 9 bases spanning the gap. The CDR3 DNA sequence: TGCAGTGCTAGAGATCGTTCCTTCTATGGCTACACCTTC. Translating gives CSARDRSFYGYTF.

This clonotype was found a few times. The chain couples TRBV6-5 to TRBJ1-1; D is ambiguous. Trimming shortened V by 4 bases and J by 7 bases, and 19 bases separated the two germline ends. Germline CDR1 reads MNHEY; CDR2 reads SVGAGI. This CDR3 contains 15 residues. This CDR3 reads CASSSVPAGWDEAFF. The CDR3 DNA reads TGTGCCAGCAGTTCTGTTCCAGCTGGGTGGGATGAAGCTTTCTTT.

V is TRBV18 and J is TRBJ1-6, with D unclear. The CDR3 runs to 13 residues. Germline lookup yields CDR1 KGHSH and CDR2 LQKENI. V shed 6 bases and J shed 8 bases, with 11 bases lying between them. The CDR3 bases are TGTGCCAGCTCCCGGGCGGTTGATTCACCCCTCCACTTT. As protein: CASSRAVDSPLHF.

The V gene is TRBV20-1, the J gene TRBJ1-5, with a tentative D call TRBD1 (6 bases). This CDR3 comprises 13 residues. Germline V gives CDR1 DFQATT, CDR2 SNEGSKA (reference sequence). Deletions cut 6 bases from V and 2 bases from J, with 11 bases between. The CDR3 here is CSALPGGNQPQHF. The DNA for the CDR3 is TGCAGTGCACTACCAGGGGGCAATCAGCCCCAGCATTTT.

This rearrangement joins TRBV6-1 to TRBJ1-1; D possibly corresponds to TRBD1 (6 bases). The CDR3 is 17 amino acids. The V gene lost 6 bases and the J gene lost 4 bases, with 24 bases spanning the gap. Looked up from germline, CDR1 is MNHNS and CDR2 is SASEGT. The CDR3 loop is CASSTYTPGWGPTEAFF. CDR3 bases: TGTGCCAGCAGCACCTATACACCAGGGTGGGGGCCCACTGAAGCTTTCTTT.

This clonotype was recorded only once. The CDR3 DNA sequence: TGTGCCACCAGTCATTCCGTACGACTAGCGGTCCAAGAGACCCAGTACTTC. It codes for CATSHSVRLAVQETQYF. The V gene is TRBV24-1, the J gene TRBJ2-5, with 9 bases matching TRBD2. This CDR3 comprises 17 residues. After removal of 6 bases from V and 1 base from J, the junction contained 11 bases not matched to a gene. CDR1 is KGHDR and CDR2 is SFDVKD in the germline V gene.

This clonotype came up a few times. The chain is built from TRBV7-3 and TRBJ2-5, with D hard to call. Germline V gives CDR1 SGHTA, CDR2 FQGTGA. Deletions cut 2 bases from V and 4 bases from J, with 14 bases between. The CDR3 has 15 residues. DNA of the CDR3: TGTGCCAGCAGCTTAGGTCCGGAACTGGGAGAGACCCAGTACTTC. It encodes CASSLGPELGETQYF.

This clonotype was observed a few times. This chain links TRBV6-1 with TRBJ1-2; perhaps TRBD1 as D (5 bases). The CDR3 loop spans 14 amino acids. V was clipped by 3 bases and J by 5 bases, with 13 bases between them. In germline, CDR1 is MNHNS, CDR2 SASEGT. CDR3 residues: CASSDGTRVYGYTF. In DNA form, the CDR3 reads TGTGCCAGCAGTGATGGGACGCGAGTTTATGGCTACACCTTC.

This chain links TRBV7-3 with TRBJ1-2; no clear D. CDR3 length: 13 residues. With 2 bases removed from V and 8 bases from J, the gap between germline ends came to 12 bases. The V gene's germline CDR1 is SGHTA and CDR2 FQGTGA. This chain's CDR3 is CASSLFKGTGYTF. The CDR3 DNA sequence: TGTGCCAGCAGCTTATTCAAGGGCACGGGCTACACCTTC.

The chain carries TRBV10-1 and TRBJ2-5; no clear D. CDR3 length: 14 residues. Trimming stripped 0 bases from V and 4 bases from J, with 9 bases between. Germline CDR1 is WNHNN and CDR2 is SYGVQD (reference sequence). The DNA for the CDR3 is TGCGCCAGCAGTGAGTCAGGGTCGGCAGAGACCCAGTACTTC. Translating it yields CASSESGSAETQYF.

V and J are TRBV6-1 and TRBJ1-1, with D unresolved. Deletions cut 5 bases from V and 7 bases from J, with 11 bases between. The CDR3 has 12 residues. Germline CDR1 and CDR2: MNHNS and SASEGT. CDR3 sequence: CASSPPDLEAFF. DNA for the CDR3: TGTGCCAGCAGTCCGCCGGACCTTGAAGCTTTCTTT.

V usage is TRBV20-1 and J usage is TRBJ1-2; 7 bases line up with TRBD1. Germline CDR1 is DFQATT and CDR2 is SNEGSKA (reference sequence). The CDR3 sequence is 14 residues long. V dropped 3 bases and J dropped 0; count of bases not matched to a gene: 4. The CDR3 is CSARGDRANYGYTF. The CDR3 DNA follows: TGCAGTGCTAGGGGGGACAGAGCTAACTATGGCTACACCTTC.

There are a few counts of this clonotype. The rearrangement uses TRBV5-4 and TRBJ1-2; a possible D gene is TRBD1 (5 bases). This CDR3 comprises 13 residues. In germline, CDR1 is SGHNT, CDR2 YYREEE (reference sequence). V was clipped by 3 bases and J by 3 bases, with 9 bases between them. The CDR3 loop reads CASSYGGDYGYTF. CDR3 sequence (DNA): TGTGCCAGCAGCTATGGGGGAGACTATGGCTACACCTTC.

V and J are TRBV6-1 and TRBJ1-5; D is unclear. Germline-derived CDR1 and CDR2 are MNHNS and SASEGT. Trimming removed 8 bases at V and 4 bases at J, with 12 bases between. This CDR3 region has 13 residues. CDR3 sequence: CASFSRLNQPQHF. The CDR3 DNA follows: TGTGCCAGCTTTTCGCGACTTAATCAGCCCCAGCATTTT.

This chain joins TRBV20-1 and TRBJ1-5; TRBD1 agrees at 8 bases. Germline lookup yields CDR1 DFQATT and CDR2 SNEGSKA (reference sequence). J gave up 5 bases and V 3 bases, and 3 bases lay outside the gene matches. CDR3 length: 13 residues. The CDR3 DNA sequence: TGCAGTGCTAGGGGACAGGATTATCAGCCCCAGCATTTT. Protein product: CSARGQDYQPQHF.

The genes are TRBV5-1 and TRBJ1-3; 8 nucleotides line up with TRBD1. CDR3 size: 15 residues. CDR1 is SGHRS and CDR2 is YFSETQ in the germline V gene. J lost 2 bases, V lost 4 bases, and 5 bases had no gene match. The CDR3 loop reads CASSRQGTTGNTIYF. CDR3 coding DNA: TGCGCCAGCAGCCGACAGGGGACCACTGGAAACACCATATATTTT.

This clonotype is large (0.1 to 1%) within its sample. The CDR3 sequence is CASSLGDKPTYTF. The CDR3 DNA reads as TGTGCCAGCAGCCTGGGGGACAAACCCACCTACACCTTC. This chain links TRBV6-1 with TRBJ1-2, with a tentative D call TRBD1 (6 bases). The CDR3 has 13 residues. Trimming pared 6 bases from V and 10 bases from J, leaving 18 bases between. Germline V lookup: CDR1 MNHNS, CDR2 SASEGT.

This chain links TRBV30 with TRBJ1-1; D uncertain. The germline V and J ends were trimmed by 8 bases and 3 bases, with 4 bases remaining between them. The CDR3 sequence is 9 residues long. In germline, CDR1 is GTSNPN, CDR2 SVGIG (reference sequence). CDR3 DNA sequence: TGTGCCGGAGACACTGAAGCTTTCTTT. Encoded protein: CAGDTEAFF.

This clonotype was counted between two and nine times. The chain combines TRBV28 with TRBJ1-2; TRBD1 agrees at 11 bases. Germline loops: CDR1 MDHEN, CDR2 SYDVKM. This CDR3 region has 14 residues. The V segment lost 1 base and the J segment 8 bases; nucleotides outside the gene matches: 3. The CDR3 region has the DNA TGTGCCAGCAGTTTATACCGGACAGGGGGCGGCTACACCTTC. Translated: CASSLYRTGGGYTF.

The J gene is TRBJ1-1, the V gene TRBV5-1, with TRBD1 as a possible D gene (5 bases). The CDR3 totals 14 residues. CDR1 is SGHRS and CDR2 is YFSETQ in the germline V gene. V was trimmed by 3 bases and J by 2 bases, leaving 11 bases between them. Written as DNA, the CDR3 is TGCGCCAGCAGCTCAAGTGGGGGAAACACTGAAGCTTTCTTT. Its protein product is CASSSSGGNTEAFF.

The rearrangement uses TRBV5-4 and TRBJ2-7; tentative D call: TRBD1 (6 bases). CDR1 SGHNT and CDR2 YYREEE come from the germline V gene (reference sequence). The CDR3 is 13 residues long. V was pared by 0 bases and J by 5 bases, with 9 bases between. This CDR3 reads CASSLDWDNEQYF. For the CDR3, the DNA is TGTGCCAGCAGCTTGGATTGGGACAACGAGCAGTACTTC.

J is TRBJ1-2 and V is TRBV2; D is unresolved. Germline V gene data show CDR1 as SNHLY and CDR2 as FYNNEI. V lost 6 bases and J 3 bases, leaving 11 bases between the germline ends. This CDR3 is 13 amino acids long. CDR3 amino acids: CASSAGWDYGYTF. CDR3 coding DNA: TGTGCCAGCAGCGCGGGTTGGGACTATGGCTACACCTTC.

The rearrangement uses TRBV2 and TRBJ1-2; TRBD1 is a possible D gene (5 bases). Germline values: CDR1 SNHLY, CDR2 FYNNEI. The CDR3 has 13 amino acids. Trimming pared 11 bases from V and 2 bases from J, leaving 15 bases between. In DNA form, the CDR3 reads TGTGCCTGCCGATTAGACAGAAACTATGGCTACACCTTC. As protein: CACRLDRNYGYTF.

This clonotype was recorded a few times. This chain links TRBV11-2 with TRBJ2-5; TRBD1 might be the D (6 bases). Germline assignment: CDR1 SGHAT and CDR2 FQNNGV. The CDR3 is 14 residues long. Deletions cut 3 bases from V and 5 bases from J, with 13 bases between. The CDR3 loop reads CASSFNRDGETQYF. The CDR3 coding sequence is TGTGCCAGCAGCTTCAACAGGGATGGGGAGACCCAGTACTTC. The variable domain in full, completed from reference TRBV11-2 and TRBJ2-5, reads EAGVAQSPRYKIIEKRQSVAFWCNPISGHATLYWYQQILGQGPKLLIQFQNNGVVDDSQLPKDRFSAERLKGVDSTLKIQPAKLEDSAVYLCASSFNRDGETQYFGPGTRLLVL.

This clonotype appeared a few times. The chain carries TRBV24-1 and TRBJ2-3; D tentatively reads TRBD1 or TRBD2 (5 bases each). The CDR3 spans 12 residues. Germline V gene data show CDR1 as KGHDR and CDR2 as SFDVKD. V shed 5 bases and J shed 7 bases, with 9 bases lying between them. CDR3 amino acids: CATSGGTHTQYF. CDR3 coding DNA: TGTGCCACCAGTGGGGGGACCCATACGCAGTATTTT.